This TCR beta chain was captured in a study of blood T cell repertoires in COVID-19. Study as a whole: Sources were T cells, B-cell-depleted T cells, or PBMCs; the material itself was cDNA or gDNA.

Sequencing used immunoSEQ multiplex PCR; TCRdb keeps in-frame clones, though not all of them. The top ten hold less than 3% of the sample, which has some 44,000 clones, more than 70% seen once. CDR3 length: 14 amino acids. Germline V gene lookup returns CDR1 SGHKS and CDR2 YYEKEE (reference sequence). V lost 4 bases and J lost 8; bases outside the gene matches: 6. This clone was counted between two and nine times. The chain recombines TRBV5-5 with TRBJ1-2; 12 nucleotides line up with TRBD1. The sequenced sample consisted of peripheral blood. The clonotype comes from a human donor in a cohort sampled during active COVID-19. CDR3 nucleotide sequence: TGTGCCAGCAGCACCGGGACAGGGGGCTGGGGCTACACCTTC. This encodes CASSTGTGGWGYTF.